This TCR beta chain was captured by sequencing in a study of shared clonotypes between healthy human individuals. In the case of this clone: The antigen remains undetermined. A junction end diverges from the germline sequence, so it may reflect a read error. Other DNA sequences in the same sample also yield this CDR3.

Each sample came from a Caucasian adult donor living in Nashville, Tennessee. Study-wide points: Sample collection involved blood only; tissue repertoires are likely different.

The study ran the assay at deep level. Ten immunoSEQ deep assay plates were used by the authors to sequence unsorted PBMC DNA. Clones were sequenced by immunoSEQ multiplex PCR, and TCRdb holds only the in-frame ones, with some missing. The sample gives over 400,000 clones, over 70% of which show up once; about 12% is in the top ten. The CDR3 has 12 amino acids. From germline, CDR1 is GTSNPN and CDR2 SVGIG (reference sequence). The rearrangement links TRBV30 to TRBJ1-1; D is possibly TRBD1 (5 bases). The sequencing input was PBMCs. The sequence came from a woman between 40 and 50 years old in good health. Some clones in this sample may be carry-over from other donors' samples. The CDR3 spells CAWSGDRTEAFF. The CDR3 DNA follows: TGTGCCTGGAGCGGGGACCGCACTGAAGCCTTCTTT.